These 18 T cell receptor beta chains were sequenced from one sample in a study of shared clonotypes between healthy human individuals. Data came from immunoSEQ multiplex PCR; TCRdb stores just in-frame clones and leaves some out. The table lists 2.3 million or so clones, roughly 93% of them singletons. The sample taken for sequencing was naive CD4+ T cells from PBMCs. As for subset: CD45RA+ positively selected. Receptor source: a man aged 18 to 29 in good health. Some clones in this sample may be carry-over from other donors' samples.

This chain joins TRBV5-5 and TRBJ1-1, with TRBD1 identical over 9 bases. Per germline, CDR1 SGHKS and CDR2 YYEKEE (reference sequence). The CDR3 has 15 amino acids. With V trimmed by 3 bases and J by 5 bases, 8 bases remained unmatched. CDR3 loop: CASSSPGTGRTEAFF. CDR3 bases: TGTGCCAGCAGCTCCCCCGGGACAGGGCGGACTGAAGCTTTCTTT.

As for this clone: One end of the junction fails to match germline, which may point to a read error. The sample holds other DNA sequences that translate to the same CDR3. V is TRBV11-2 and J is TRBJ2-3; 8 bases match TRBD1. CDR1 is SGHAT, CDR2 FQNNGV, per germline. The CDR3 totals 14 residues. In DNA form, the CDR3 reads TGTGCCAGCAGTTTAGACAGGGGTACAGATACGCAGTATTTT. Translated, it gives CASSLDRGTDTQYF.

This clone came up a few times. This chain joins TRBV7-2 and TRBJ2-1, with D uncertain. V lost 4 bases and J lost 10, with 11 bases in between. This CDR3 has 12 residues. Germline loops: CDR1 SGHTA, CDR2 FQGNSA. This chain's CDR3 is CASSSVLGEQFF. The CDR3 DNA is TGTGCCAGCAGCTCCGTCTTGGGGGAGCAGTTCTTC.

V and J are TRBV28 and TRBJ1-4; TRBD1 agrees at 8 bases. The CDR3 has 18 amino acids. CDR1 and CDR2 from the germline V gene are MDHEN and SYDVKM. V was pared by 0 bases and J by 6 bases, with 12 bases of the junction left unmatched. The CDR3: CASSLWVRGRTQDEKLFF. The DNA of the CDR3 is TGTGCCAGCAGTTTATGGGTCAGGGGGCGGACTCAGGATGAAAAACTGTTTTTT.

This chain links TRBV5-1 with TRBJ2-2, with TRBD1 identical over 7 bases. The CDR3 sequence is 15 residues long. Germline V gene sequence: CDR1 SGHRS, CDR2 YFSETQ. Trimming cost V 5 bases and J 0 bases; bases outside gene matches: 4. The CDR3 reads CASRTQGANTGELFF. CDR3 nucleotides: TGCGCCAGCAGGACCCAGGGGGCGAACACCGGGGAGCTGTTTTTT.

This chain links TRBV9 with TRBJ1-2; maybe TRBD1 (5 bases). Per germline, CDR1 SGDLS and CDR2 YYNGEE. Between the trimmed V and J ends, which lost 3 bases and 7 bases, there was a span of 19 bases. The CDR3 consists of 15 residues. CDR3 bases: TGTGCCAGCAGCGAAGAATCCCAGGGTTGGGGTGGCTACACCTTC. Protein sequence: CASSEESQGWGGYTF.

The CDR3 sequence: CASSVALGYGYTF. The CDR3 DNA sequence: TGTGCCAGCAGCGTAGCCCTTGGCTATGGCTACACCTTC. V is TRBV9 and J is TRBJ1-2; D unclear. Germline V gene data show CDR1 as SGDLS and CDR2 as YYNGEE. The CDR3 runs to 13 residues. Trimming took 0 bases from V and 4 from J, leaving 7 bases between them. Filled out from reference TRBV9 and TRBJ1-2, the complete variable domain reads DSGVTQTPKHLITATGQRVTLRCSPRSGDLSVYWYQQSLDQGLQFLIQYYNGEERAKGNILERFSAQQFPDLHSELNLSSLELGDSALYFCASSVALGYGYTFGSGTRLTVV.

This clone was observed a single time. The CDR3 region is CSVLGRGLGTEAFF. In nucleotides, the CDR3 is TGCAGCGTATTAGGTCGAGGGCTGGGAACTGAAGCTTTCTTT. The genes are TRBV29-1 and TRBJ1-1; D ambiguous. Germline V gives CDR1 SQVTM, CDR2 ANQGSEA. This CDR3 is 14 amino acids long. Trimming left V 6 bases short and J 5 bases short, with 19 bases between.

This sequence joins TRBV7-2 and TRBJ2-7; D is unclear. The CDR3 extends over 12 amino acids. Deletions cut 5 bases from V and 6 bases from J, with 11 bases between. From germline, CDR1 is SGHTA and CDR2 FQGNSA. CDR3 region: CASSTTSSEQYF. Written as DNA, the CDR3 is TGTGCCAGCAGCACTACAAGCTCCGAGCAGTACTTC.

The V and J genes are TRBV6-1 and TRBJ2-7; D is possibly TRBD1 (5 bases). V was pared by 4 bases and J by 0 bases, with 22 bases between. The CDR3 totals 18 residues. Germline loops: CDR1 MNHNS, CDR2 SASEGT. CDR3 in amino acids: CASSARPLHRISSYEQYF. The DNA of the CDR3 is TGTGCCAGCAGTGCTCGACCCCTTCACAGGATTAGCTCCTACGAGCAGTACTTC.

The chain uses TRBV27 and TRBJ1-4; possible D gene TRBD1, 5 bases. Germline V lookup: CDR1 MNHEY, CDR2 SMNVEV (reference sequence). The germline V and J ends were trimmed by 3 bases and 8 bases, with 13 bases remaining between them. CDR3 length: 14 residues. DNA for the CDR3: TGTGCCAGCAGTTTCCTGGGGGAGGGCGAAAAACTGTTTTTT. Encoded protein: CASSFLGEGEKLFF. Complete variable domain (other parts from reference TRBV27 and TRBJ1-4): EAQVTQNPRYLITVTGKKLTVTCSQNMNHEYMSWYRQDPGLGLRQIYYSMNVEVTDKGDVPEGYKVSRKEKRNFPLILESPSPNQTSLYFCASSFLGEGEKLFFGSGTQLSVL.

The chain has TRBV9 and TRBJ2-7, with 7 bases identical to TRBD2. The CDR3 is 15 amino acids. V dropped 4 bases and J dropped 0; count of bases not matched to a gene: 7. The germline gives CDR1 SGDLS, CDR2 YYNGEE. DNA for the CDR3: TGTGCCAGCAGCCGGCGGAGGGAGGGCTCCTACGAGCAGTACTTC. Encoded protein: CASSRRREGSYEQYF. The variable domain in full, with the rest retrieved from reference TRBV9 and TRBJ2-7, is DSGVTQTPKHLITATGQRVTLRCSPRSGDLSVYWYQQSLDQGLQFLIQYYNGEERAKGNILERFSAQQFPDLHSELNLSSLELGDSALYFCASSRRREGSYEQYFGPGTRLTVT.

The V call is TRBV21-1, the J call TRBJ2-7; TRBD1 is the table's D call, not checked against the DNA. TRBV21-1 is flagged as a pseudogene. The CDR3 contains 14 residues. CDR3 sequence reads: CASSKQEPPYEQYF. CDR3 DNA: TGTGCCAGCAGCAAACAGGAACCCCCTTACGAGCAGTACTTC.

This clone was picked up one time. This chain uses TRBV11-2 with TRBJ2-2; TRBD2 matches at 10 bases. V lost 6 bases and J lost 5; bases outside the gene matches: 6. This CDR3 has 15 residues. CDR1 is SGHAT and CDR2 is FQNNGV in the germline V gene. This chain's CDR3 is CASRMGLAPTGELFF. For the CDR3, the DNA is TGTGCCAGCAGAATGGGACTAGCGCCGACCGGGGAGCTGTTTTTT.

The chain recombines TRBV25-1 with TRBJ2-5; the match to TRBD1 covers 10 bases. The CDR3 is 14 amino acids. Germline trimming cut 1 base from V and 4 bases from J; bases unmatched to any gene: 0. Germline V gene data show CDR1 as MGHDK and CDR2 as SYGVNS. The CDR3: CASSEWTGGETQYF. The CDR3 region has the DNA TGTGCCAGCAGTGAATGGACAGGGGGAGAGACCCAGTACTTC. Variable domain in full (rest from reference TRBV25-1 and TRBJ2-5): EADIYQTPRYLVIGTGKKITLECSQTMGHDKMYWYQQDPGMELHLIHYSYGVNSTEKGDLSSESTVSRIRTEHFPLTLESARPSHTSQYLCASSEWTGGETQYFGPGTRLLVL.

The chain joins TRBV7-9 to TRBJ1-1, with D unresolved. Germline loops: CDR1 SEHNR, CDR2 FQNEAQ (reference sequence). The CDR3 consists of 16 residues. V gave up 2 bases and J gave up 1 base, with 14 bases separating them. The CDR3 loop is CASSLIRSHRNTEAFF. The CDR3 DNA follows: TGTGCCAGCAGCTTAATTAGGTCGCACAGGAACACTGAAGCTTTCTTT.

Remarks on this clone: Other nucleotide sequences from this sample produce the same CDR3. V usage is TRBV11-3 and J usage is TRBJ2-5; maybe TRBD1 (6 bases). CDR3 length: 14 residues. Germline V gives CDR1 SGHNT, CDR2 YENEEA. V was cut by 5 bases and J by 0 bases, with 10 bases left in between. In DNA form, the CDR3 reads TGTGCCAGCAGCCAGGACAGATACCAAGAGACCCAGTACTTC. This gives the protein CASSQDRYQETQYF.

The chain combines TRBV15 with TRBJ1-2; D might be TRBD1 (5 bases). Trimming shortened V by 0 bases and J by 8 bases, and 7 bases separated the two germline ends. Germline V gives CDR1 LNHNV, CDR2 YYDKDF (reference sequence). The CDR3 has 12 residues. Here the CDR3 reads CATSRERGGYTF. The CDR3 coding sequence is TGTGCCACCAGCAGAGAACGGGGCGGCTACACCTTC.